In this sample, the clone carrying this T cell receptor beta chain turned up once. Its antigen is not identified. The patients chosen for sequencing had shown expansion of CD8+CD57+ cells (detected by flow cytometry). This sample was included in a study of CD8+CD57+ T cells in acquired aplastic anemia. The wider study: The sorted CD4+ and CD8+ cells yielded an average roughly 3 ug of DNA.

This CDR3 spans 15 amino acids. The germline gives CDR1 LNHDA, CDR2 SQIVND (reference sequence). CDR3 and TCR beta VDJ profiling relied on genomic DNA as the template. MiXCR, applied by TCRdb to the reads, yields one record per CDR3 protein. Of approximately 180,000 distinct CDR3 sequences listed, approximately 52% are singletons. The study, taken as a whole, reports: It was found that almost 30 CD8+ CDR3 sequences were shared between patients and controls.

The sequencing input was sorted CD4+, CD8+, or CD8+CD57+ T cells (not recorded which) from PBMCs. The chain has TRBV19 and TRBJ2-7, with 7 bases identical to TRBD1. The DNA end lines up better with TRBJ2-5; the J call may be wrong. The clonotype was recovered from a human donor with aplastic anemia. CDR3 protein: CASSQRSGGQETQYF. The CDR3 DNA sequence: TGTGCCAGTAGCCAGCGGTCAGGGGGACAAGAGACCCAGTACTTC.